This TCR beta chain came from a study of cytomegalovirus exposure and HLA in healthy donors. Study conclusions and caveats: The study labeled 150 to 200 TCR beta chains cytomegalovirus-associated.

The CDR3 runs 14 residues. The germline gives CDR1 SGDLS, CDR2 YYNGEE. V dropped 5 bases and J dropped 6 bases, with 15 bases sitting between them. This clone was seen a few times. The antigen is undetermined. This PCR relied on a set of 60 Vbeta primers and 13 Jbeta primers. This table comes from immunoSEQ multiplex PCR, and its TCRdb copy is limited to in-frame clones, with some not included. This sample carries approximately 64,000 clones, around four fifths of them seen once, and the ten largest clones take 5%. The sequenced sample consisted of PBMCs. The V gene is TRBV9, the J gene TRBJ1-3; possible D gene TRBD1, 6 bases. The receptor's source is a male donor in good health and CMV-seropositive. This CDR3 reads CASRPQGKENTIYF. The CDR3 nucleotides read TGTGCCAGCAGACCACAGGGTAAGGAAAACACCATATATTTT.